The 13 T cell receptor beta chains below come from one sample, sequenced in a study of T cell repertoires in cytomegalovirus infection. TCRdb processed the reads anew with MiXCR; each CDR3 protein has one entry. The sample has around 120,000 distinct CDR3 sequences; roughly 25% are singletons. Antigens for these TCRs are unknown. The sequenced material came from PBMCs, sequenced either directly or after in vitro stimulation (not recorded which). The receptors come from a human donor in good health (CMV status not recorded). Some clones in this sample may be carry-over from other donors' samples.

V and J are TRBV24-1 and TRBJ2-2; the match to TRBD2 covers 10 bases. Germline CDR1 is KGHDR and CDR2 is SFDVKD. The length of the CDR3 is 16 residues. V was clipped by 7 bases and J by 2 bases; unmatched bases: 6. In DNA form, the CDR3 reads TGTGCCACCAGCGCCGGGACTAGCGTTAACACCGGGGAGCTGTTTTTT. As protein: CATSAGTSVNTGELFF.

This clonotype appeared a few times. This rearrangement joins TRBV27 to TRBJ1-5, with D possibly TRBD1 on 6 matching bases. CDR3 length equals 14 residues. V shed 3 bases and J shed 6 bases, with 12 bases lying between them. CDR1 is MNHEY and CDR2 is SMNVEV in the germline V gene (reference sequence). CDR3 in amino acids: CASSLTGLAQPQHF. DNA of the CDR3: TGTGCCAGCAGTTTGACAGGTCTTGCTCAGCCCCAGCATTTT.

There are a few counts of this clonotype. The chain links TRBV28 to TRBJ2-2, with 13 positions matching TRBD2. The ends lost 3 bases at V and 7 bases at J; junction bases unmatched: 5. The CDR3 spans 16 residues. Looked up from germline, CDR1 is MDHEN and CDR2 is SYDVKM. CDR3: CASSFTSGRAGGELFF. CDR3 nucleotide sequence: TGTGCCAGCAGTTTTACTAGCGGGAGGGCCGGCGGGGAGCTGTTTTTT.

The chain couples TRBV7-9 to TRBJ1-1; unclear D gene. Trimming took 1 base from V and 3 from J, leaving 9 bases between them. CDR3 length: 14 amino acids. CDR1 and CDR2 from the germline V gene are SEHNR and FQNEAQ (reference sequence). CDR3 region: CASSLEGIDTEAFF. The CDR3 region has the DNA TGTGCCAGCAGCTTAGAGGGTATCGACACTGAAGCTTTCTTT.

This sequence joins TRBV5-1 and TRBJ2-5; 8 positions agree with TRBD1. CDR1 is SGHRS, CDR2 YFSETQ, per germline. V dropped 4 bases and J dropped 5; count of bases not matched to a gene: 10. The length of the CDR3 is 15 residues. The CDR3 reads CASSPWPGGRETQYF. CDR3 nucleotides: TGCGCCAGCAGCCCGTGGCCAGGGGGCAGGGAGACCCAGTACTTC.

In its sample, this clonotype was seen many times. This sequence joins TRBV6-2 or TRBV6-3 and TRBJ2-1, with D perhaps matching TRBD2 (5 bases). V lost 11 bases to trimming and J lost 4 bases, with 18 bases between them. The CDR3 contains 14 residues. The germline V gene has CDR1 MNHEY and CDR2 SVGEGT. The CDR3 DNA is TGTGCCGCAGGATCCGAACTAGTATACAATGAGCAGTTCTTC. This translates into CAAGSELVYNEQFF.

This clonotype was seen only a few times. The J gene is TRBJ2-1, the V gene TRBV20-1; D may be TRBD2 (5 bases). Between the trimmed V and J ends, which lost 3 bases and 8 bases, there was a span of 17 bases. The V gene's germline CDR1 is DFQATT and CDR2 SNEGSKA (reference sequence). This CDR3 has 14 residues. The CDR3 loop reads CSASWRVGGDEQFF. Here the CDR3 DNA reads TGCAGTGCTAGTTGGCGGGTAGGTGGCGATGAGCAGTTCTTC.

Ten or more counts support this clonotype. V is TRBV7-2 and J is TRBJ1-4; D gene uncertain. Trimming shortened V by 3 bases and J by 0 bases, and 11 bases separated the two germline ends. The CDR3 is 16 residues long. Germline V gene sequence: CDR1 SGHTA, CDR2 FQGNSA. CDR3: CASSLNPRATNEKLFF. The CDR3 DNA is TGTGCCAGCAGCTTGAACCCTAGGGCAACTAATGAAAAACTGTTTTTT.

CDR3 nucleotides: TGTGCCAGCAGCACCCTAGCGGGTACATGGGAGCAGTACTTC. The encoded protein is CASSTLAGTWEQYF. The chain has TRBV7-2 and TRBJ2-7, with TRBD2 identical over 8 bases. CDR1 and CDR2 from the germline V gene are SGHTA and FQGNSA. Germline trimming cut 5 bases from V and 7 bases from J; bases unmatched to any gene: 10. The CDR3 is made up of 14 amino acids.

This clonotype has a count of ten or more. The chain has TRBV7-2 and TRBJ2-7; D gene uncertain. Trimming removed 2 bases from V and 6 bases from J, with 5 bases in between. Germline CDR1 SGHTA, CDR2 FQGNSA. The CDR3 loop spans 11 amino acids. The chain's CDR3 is CASSLMTEQYF. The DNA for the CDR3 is TGTGCCAGCAGCTTAATGACCGAGCAGTACTTC.

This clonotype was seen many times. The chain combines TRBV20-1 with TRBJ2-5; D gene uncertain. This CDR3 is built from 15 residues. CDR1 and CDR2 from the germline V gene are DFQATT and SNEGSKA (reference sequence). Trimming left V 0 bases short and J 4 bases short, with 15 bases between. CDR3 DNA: TGCAGTGCTAGAGATGCCGGTAGGGTAGGAGAGACCCAGTACTTC. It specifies CSARDAGRVGETQYF.

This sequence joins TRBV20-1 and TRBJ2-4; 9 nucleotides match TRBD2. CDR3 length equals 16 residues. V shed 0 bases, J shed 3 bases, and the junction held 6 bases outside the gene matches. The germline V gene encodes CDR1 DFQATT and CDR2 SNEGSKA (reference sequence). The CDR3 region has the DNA TGCAGTGCTAGAGATCGGGCTAGCGGGATCAAAAACATTCAGTACTTC. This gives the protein CSARDRASGIKNIQYF.

CDR3 protein: CASSSTGAPNTIYF. As DNA, the CDR3 is TGTGCCAGCAGTTCCACAGGGGCTCCCAACACCATATATTTT. The chain recombines TRBV6-5 with TRBJ1-3; 7 positions agree with TRBD1. Germline V gene sequence: CDR1 MNHEY, CDR2 SVGAGI. This CDR3 contains 14 residues. The J segment lost 7 bases and the V segment lost 4 bases, leaving 7 bases of the junction unmatched.